What follows describes a single T cell receptor beta chain. Assay used: immunoSEQ multiplex PCR; TCRdb lists only in-frame clones, some missing. The sample lists around 110,000 clones; just over 90% were seen once. The entry originates in a study of T cell responses to AZD1222 COVID-19 vaccine. The CDR3 is 16 amino acids. The germline gives CDR1 MNHNS, CDR2 SASEGT. The J segment lost 1 base and the V segment lost 0 bases, leaving 2 bases of the junction unmatched. The chain recombines TRBV6-1 with TRBJ2-3, with TRBD2 identical over 9 bases. This sequence originates from an adult who received the AZD1222 COVID-19 vaccine. Source: peripheral blood, taken 28 days after the second AZD1222 dose. CDR3 coding DNA: TGTGCCAGCAGTGAAGCACCTAGCGGGGGCACAGATACGCAGTATTTT. Protein product: CASSEAPSGGTDTQYF.